The 10 T cell receptor beta chains given below trace back to one sample, sequenced in a study of T cell responses to AZD1222 COVID-19 vaccine. The repertoire was sequenced with immunoSEQ multiplex PCR; TCRdb's copy has only in-frame clones and lacks some. The table has more than 95,000 clones, more than 85% seen once; the top ten hold 6% to 8%. Material: peripheral blood, obtained on day 0 of AZD1222 vaccination. The receptors were sampled from an adult in good health.

V usage is TRBV7-6 and J usage is TRBJ1-1; D is unresolved. Trimming shortened V by 3 bases and J by 2 bases, and 7 bases separated the two germline ends. The CDR3 totals 13 residues. In germline, CDR1 is SGHVS, CDR2 FNYEAQ. The CDR3, as DNA: TGTGCCAGCAGCTTCTCAAGAAACACTGAAGCTTTCTTT. Its translation: CASSFSRNTEAFF.

This clone has just a few counts. The V and J genes are TRBV5-4 and TRBJ2-1, with D hard to call. The V gene lost 0 bases and the J gene lost 0 bases, with 4 bases spanning the gap. Per the germline V gene, CDR1 is SGHNT and CDR2 is YYREEE (reference sequence). The CDR3 is 14 amino acids. The CDR3 nucleotides read TGTGCCAGCAGCTTGGACCCCTCCTACAATGAGCAGTTCTTC. Its protein product is CASSLDPSYNEQFF. The whole variable domain, remainder taken from reference TRBV5-4 and TRBJ2-1, is ETGVTQSPTHLIKTRGQQVTLRCSSQSGHNTVSWYQQALGQGPQFIFQYYREEENGRGNFPPRFSGLQFPNYSSELNVNALELDDSALYLCASSLDPSYNEQFFGPGTRLTVL.

The gene calls are TRBV7-3 and TRBJ2-2; D might be TRBD1 (6 bases). V lost 6 bases and J 5 bases, leaving 16 bases between the germline ends. The CDR3 runs to 15 residues. In germline, CDR1 is SGHTA, CDR2 FQGTGA. CDR3: CASSYRGGKTGELFF. DNA of the CDR3: TGTGCCAGCAGTTACCGAGGGGGAAAAACCGGGGAGCTGTTTTTT.

The rearrangement links TRBV3-1 (or the pseudogene TRBV3-2) to TRBJ1-2; D gene unclear. Per germline, CDR1 LGHDT and CDR2 YNNKEL (reference sequence). The CDR3 extends over 12 amino acids. Trimming took off 4 bases at V and 4 bases at J, with 7 bases between the two ends. CDR3 sequence (DNA): TGTGCCAGCAGCCGACGGACCTATGGCTACACCTTC. Translating gives CASSRRTYGYTF.

The V call is TRBV7-8, the J call TRBJ1-1; D is perhaps TRBD1 (5 bases). Germline V gene lookup returns CDR1 SGHVS and CDR2 FQNEAQ. CDR3 length: 12 residues. The V and J ends lost 5 bases and 7 bases respectively, with 11 bases between them. CDR3 loop: CASSHNGGEAFF. The CDR3 nucleotides are TGTGCCAGCAGCCACAATGGGGGTGAAGCTTTCTTT.

The V gene is TRBV4-1, the J gene TRBJ2-5; the D is unclear. The V end lost 0 bases, the J end lost 1 base, and 12 bases lay between the germline ends. This CDR3 region has 16 residues. Per germline, CDR1 MGHRA and CDR2 YSYEKL. For the CDR3, the DNA is TGCGCCAGCAGCCAAGATGTCGACTCAACCCAAGAGACCCAGTACTTC. Translated, it gives CASSQDVDSTQETQYF.

With regard to this clone: This CDR3 is also generated by other DNA sequences in the sample. V gene TRBV7-2 combines with J gene TRBJ2-3; 9 bases agree with TRBD2. After removal of 5 bases from V and 6 bases from J, the junction contained 6 bases not matched to a gene. The V gene's germline CDR1 is SGHTA and CDR2 FQGNSA. This CDR3 contains 14 residues. CDR3 DNA: TGTGCCAGCAGCCCGGGACTAGCTACTGATACGCAGTATTTT. Translation gives CASSPGLATDTQYF.

The V and J genes are TRBV7-2 and TRBJ2-7; D is unresolved. The V end lost 3 bases, the J end lost 4 bases, and 10 bases lay between the germline ends. The length of the CDR3 is 13 residues. Germline lookup yields CDR1 SGHTA and CDR2 FQGNSA. CDR3 nucleotides: TGTGCCAGCAGCTTCTTCGGGTCTTACGAGCAGTACTTC. Encoded protein: CASSFFGSYEQYF.

The chain is built from TRBV10-1 and TRBJ1-1, with a weak D call TRBD1 (5 bases). The CDR3 has 16 residues. Per the germline V gene, CDR1 is WNHNN and CDR2 is SYGVQD (reference sequence). The V end lost 4 bases, the J end lost 5 bases, and 20 bases lay between the germline ends. As DNA, the CDR3 is TGCGCCAGCAGTGCACGTCGCAGGCTCGGGGGGACTGAAGCTTTCTTT. This encodes CASSARRRLGGTEAFF.

The chain employs TRBV11-2 and TRBJ2-7; 7 nucleotides line up with TRBD1. Trimming at V came to 8 bases and at J to 2 bases, leaving 3 bases not matched to a gene. Germline V gene sequence: CDR1 SGHAT, CDR2 FQNNGV. The CDR3 extends over 12 amino acids. The CDR3 spells CASGDRAYEQYF. DNA for the CDR3: TGTGCCAGCGGGGACAGAGCCTACGAGCAGTACTTC.